This is a list of T cell receptor beta chains from one sample in a study of shared clonotypes between healthy human individuals. Assay: immunoSEQ multiplex PCR; the TCRdb copy retains only in-frame clones and omits some. The sample has roughly 500,000 clones; approximately 95% are singletons. The sample consisted of naive CD4+ T cells sorted from blood. The receptors here all came from a woman under 40 in good health. Each CDR3 is given with its conserved first and last residue. Each record gives: D gene, clone size, V gene, J gene, CDR3 protein, CDR3 DNA. A D gene is named only where the DNA matches it firmly. Clone size, where shown, is once, few, many, or a class for clones that have expanded.

TRBD2	-	TRBV5-1	TRBJ2-5	CASSLESREGETQYF	TGCGCCAGCAGCTTGGAGTCCCGGGAGGGAGAGACCCAGTACTTC
-	-	TRBV4-2	TRBJ1-5	CASSQVVFQPQHF	TGTGCCAGCAGCCAAGTCGTTTTTCAGCCCCAGCATTTT
TRBD1	-	TRBV2	TRBJ1-1	CATPGRVGGAGRHTEAFF	TGTGCCACCCCTGGCCGGGTAGGGGGCGCGGGTAGACACACTGAAGCTTTCTTT
TRBD1	-	TRBV6-5	TRBJ2-7	CASRPGQAPYEQYF	TGTGCCAGCAGACCGGGACAGGCTCCCTACGAGCAGTACTTC
-	-	TRBV10-1	TRBJ1-5	CASSDSRDHQPQHF	TGCGCCAGCAGTGACAGCAGGGATCATCAGCCCCAGCATTTT
TRBD2	-	TRBV9	TRBJ2-1	CASSVDSGVYNEQFF	TGTGCCAGCAGCGTAGATAGCGGGGTATACAATGAGCAGTTCTTC
-	-	TRBV28	TRBJ2-5	CATQTQGHQETQYF	TGTGCCACCCAAACCCAGGGTCACCAAGAGACCCAGTACTTC
-	-	TRBV15	TRBJ2-7	CATSRDRGSGYEQYF	TGTGCCACCAGCAGAGATCGGGGTAGCGGCTACGAGCAGTACTTC
-	-	TRBV5-1	TRBJ2-3	CASSLVRQGGPDTQYF	TGCGCCAGCAGCTTGGTCCGCCAGGGGGGCCCAGATACGCAGTATTTT
TRBD2	-	TRBV7-9	TRBJ2-3	CASSLRLAGVADTQYF	TGTGCCAGCAGCCTTCGACTAGCGGGAGTAGCAGATACGCAGTATTTT
TRBD2	-	TRBV28	TRBJ2-7	CASSPPVGTSGRYEQYF	TGTGCCAGCAGTCCACCCGTCGGGACTAGCGGGAGATACGAGCAGTACTTC
TRBD1	-	TRBV7-9	TRBJ2-1	CASVSGQVIDEQFF	TGTGCCAGCGTCAGCGGACAGGTTATCGATGAGCAGTTCTTC
TRBD1	-	TRBV10-3	TRBJ2-3	CAIRGTVTDTQYF	TGTGCCATCAGGGGGACAGTCACAGATACGCAGTATTTT
-	once	TRBV18	TRBJ2-3	CASSQQSLSTDTQYF	TGTGCCAGCTCACAACAGTCACTTAGCACAGATACGCAGTATTTT
TRBD1	-	TRBV4-1	TRBJ2-5	CASSSPGQGFGETQYF	TGCGCCAGCAGCTCACCGGGACAGGGGTTTGGAGAGACCCAGTACTTC
TRBD2	once	TRBV13	TRBJ2-1	CASSPSGLAGEVGSYNEQFF	TGTGCCAGCAGCCCCTCGGGACTAGCGGGAGAGGTTGGCTCCTACAATGAGCAGTTCTTC
TRBD2	-	TRBV7-9	TRBJ2-7	CASSLGLAGDEQYF	TGTGCCAGCAGCTTAGGACTAGCGGGAGACGAGCAGTACTTC
-	-	TRBV4-2	TRBJ2-7	CASSQDPGVQYF	TGTGCCAGCAGCCAAGACCCCGGGGTGCAGTACTTC
TRBD1	-	TRBV27	TRBJ1-2	CASSLDRGRLGYTF	TGTGCCAGCAGCTTGGACAGGGGGCGGTTAGGCTACACCTTC
TRBD2	-	TRBV4-1	TRBJ2-7	CASSQTVVGLAYEQYF	TGCGCCAGCAGCCAAACGGTTGTGGGACTAGCCTACGAGCAGTACTTC
-	-	TRBV5-4	TRBJ1-1	CASSLTGRYTEAFF	TGTGCCAGCAGCTTGACAGGGAGGTACACTGAAGCTTTCTTT
TRBD1	-	TRBV28	TRBJ1-6	CASVPDRGTWYNSPLHF	TGTGCCAGCGTCCCGGACAGGGGTACTTGGTATAATTCACCCCTCCACTTT